These 20 T cell receptor beta chains were sequenced from one sample in a study of blood T cell repertoires in COVID-19. Clones were sequenced by immunoSEQ multiplex PCR, and TCRdb holds only the in-frame ones, with some missing. The sample holds about 380,000 clones, roughly 89% seen once. The sequenced sample was peripheral blood. These receptor sequences come from a man aged 18 to 35 with active or convalescent COVID-19.

The V gene is TRBV5-1, the J gene TRBJ2-7; D gene unclear. V shed 1 base and J shed 2 bases, with 10 bases lying between them. Germline CDR1 SGHRS, CDR2 YFSETQ. This CDR3 is 14 amino acids long. The CDR3 bases are TGCGCCAGCAGCTTGTGGCACGACACCTACGAGCAGTACTTC. It specifies CASSLWHDTYEQYF.

The chain joins TRBV28 to TRBJ2-3; 7 positions agree with TRBD1. Germline-derived CDR1 and CDR2 are MDHEN and SYDVKM. J lost 0 bases, V lost 6 bases, and 9 bases had no gene match. The CDR3 extends over 16 amino acids. Written as DNA, the CDR3 is TGTGCCAGCAGCAGTACCGGGACAGCTAGCACAGATACGCAGTATTTT. Its translation: CASSSTGTASTDTQYF.

This chain uses TRBV6-5 with TRBJ1-6; D is undetermined. V lost 4 bases and J lost 6, with 7 bases in between. Germline loops: CDR1 MNHEY, CDR2 SVGAGI. This CDR3 is built from 13 residues. CDR3 bases: TGTGCCAGCAGTTCCAGTACTAATTCACCCCTCCACTTT. Protein sequence: CASSSSTNSPLHF.

The V call is TRBV27, the J call TRBJ2-7; 12 nucleotides match TRBD2. The CDR3 runs to 16 residues. Germline CDR1 and CDR2: MNHEY and SMNVEV (reference sequence). V gave up 3 bases and J gave up 0 bases; unmatched junction bases: 3. The CDR3 reads CASSFTSGGSSYEQYF. For the CDR3, the DNA is TGTGCCAGCAGTTTCACTAGCGGGGGGAGCTCCTACGAGCAGTACTTC.

The chain combines TRBV4-2 with TRBJ1-1, with D uncertain. CDR1 LGHNA and CDR2 YNFKEQ come from the germline V gene. This CDR3 is built from 14 residues. V dropped 2 bases and J dropped 10 bases, with 17 bases sitting between them. DNA for the CDR3: TGTGCCAGCAGCCAATACGAGAGTCTGAGTCGAGCTTTCTTT. Amino acids: CASSQYESLSRAFF.

The chain joins TRBV7-3 to TRBJ1-2; 8 nucleotides align to TRBD1. V dropped 5 bases and J dropped 8; count of bases not matched to a gene: 10. There are 14 residues in the CDR3. CDR1 SGHTA and CDR2 FQGTGA come from the germline V gene. The CDR3 sequence is CASSLGQGEGGYTF. For the CDR3, the DNA is TGTGCCAGCAGCCTTGGACAGGGAGAAGGAGGCTACACCTTC.

V and J are TRBV19 and TRBJ2-7, with 13 nucleotides matching TRBD2. Germline CDR1 is LNHDA and CDR2 is SQIVND (reference sequence). The CDR3 covers 16 residues. V lost 5 bases, J lost 3 bases, and 7 bases stayed unmatched. The CDR3: CASSLGLAGAYYEQYF. CDR3 DNA: TGTGCCAGTAGTCTTGGACTAGCGGGGGCCTACTACGAGCAGTACTTC.

In this sample, this clone turned up once. This chain joins TRBV3-1 (or the pseudogene TRBV3-2) and TRBJ2-5; 9 bases match TRBD2. The CDR3 extends over 16 amino acids. Per the germline V gene, CDR1 is LGHDT and CDR2 is YNNKEL (reference sequence). The trim removed 2 bases at V and 0 bases at J, leaving 4 bases unmatched. The CDR3 DNA sequence: TGTGCCAGCAGCCAATTCCCTAGCGGGGACCAAGAGACCCAGTACTTC. Translated, it gives CASSQFPSGDQETQYF.

The genes are TRBV3-1 (or the pseudogene TRBV3-2) and TRBJ1-6; 10 bases are a match to TRBD1. V trimming: 0 bases; J trimming: 10 bases; junction bases outside the gene matches: 6. The CDR3 has 16 residues. The V gene's germline CDR1 is LGHDT and CDR2 YNNKEL (reference sequence). Written as DNA, the CDR3 is TGTGCCAGCAGCCAAGATAGGCGGACAGGGGGATCACCCCTCCACTTT. Amino acids: CASSQDRRTGGSPLHF.

This chain connects TRBV7-9 to TRBJ1-5; 8 bases align to TRBD1. The CDR3 loop spans 17 amino acids. CDR1 is SEHNR and CDR2 is FQNEAQ in the germline V gene (reference sequence). The junction had 7 bases not matched to a gene; V was cut back by 3 bases and J by 0 bases. CDR3 nucleotide sequence: TGTGCCAGCAGCTTCGCAGGGGGCGCGGATAGCAATCAGCCCCAGCATTTT. Its protein product is CASSFAGGADSNQPQHF.

The chain combines TRBV19 with TRBJ1-5; TRBD1 agrees at 10 bases. V trimming: 6 bases; J trimming: 2 bases; junction bases outside the gene matches: 4. CDR3 length: 15 residues. CDR1 is LNHDA, CDR2 SQIVND, per germline (reference sequence). DNA for the CDR3: TGTGCCAGTAGAACCGGGACAGGGGGCAATCAGCCCCAGCATTTT. Amino acid sequence: CASRTGTGGNQPQHF.

The chain combines TRBV7-2 with TRBJ1-5, with D perhaps TRBD1 (5 bases). Germline CDR1 and CDR2: SGHTA and FQGNSA. V was clipped by 2 bases and J by 1 base, with 12 bases between them. CDR3 length equals 16 residues. The CDR3 DNA is TGTGCCAGCAGCTTACACCAGGGTCTAAGCAATCAGCCCCAGCATTTT. Protein: CASSLHQGLSNQPQHF.

The chain links TRBV28 to TRBJ1-2, with no clear D. CDR3 size: 11 residues. Deletions cut 11 bases from V and 3 bases from J, with 10 bases between. Germline CDR1 is MDHEN and CDR2 is SYDVKM. In DNA form, the CDR3 reads TGTGCCCTAGAGGATTACTATGGCTACACCTTC. Its translation is CALEDYYGYTF.

The rearrangement links TRBV6-5 to TRBJ1-5, with 8 bases matching TRBD1. CDR1 and CDR2 from the germline V gene are MNHEY and SVGAGI. This CDR3 has 15 amino acids. V dropped 6 bases and J dropped 2; count of bases not matched to a gene: 6. DNA for the CDR3: TGTGCCAGCAGGGACAGGGAGTTGGGCAATCAGCCCCAGCATTTT. This gives the protein CASRDRELGNQPQHF.

J is TRBJ1-5 and V is TRBV18, with TRBD1 identical over 11 bases. V gave up 4 bases and J gave up 5 bases; unmatched junction bases: 4. This CDR3 is 15 amino acids long. Germline CDR1 and CDR2: KGHSH and LQKENI. DNA for the CDR3: TGTGCCAGCTCACAGGACAGGGGGCGGCATCAGCCCCAGCATTTT. Encoded protein: CASSQDRGRHQPQHF.

The V and J genes are TRBV27 and TRBJ1-5; D unclear. The V end was cut by 6 bases, the J end by 0 bases, with 6 bases between. CDR3 length: 13 residues. Germline lookup yields CDR1 MNHEY and CDR2 SMNVEV (reference sequence). The CDR3 spells CASSLVSNQPQHF. The CDR3 DNA sequence: TGTGCCAGCAGCCTTGTTAGCAATCAGCCCCAGCATTTT.

This chain joins TRBV15 and TRBJ2-1; 13 positions match TRBD2. This CDR3 is 19 amino acids long. CDR1 is LNHNV and CDR2 is YYDKDF in the germline V gene (reference sequence). V was clipped by 0 bases and J by 3 bases; unmatched bases: 8. Here the CDR3 DNA reads TGTGCCACCAGCAGAGACCGCAGGGGACTAGCGGGATTCTACAATGAGCAGTTCTTC. As protein: CATSRDRRGLAGFYNEQFF.

The V gene is TRBV12-3 or TRBV12-4, the J gene TRBJ1-2; D unresolved. The CDR3 loop spans 12 amino acids. V dropped 5 bases and J dropped 6 bases, with 10 bases sitting between them. The CDR3 DNA is TGTGCCAGCAGTCCGCAGTTCGATGGCTACACCTTC. It codes for CASSPQFDGYTF.

The rearrangement uses TRBV7-3 and TRBJ2-5; 13 nucleotides align to TRBD2. Germline trimming cut 5 bases from V and 2 bases from J; bases unmatched to any gene: 11. CDR3 size: 18 residues. Germline lookup yields CDR1 SGHTA and CDR2 FQGTGA. This CDR3 is CASSLGLAGAQIQETQYF. CDR3 DNA: TGTGCCAGCAGCCTAGGACTAGCGGGGGCTCAAATTCAAGAGACCCAGTACTTC.

This rearrangement joins TRBV7-2 to TRBJ1-2; the D gene is possibly TRBD1 (6 bases). Germline assignment: CDR1 SGHTA and CDR2 FQGNSA. The CDR3 has 16 amino acids. V was pared by 4 bases and J by 4 bases, with 19 bases between. The CDR3 DNA reads as TGTGCCAGCAGCTCAGTTGTCAGGGGCATAGTCTATGGCTACACCTTC. Protein product: CASSSVVRGIVYGYTF.